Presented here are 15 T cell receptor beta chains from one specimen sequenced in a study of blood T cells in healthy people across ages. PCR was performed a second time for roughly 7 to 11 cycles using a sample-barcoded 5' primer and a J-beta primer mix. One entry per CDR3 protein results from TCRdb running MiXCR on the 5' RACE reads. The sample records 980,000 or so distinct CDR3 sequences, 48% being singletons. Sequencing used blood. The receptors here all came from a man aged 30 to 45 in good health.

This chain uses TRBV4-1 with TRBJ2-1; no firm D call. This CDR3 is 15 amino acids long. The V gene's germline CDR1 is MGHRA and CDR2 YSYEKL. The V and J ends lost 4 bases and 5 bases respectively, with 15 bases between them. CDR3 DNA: TGCGCCAGCAGCCTAGGACCCTCTCCTGACAATGAGCAGTTCTTC. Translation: CASSLGPSPDNEQFF.

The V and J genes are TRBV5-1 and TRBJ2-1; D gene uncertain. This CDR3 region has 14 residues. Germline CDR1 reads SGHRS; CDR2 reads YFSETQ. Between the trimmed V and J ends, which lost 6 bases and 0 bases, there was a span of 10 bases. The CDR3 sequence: CASTPASSYNEQFF. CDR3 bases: TGCGCCAGCACCCCGGCAAGCTCCTACAATGAGCAGTTCTTC.

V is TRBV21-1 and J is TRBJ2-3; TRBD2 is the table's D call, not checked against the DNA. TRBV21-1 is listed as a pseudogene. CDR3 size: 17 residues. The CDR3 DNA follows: TGTGCCAGCAGCAAAGACACTAGCGGGGGGGCCAAAGATACGCAGTATTTT. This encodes CASSKDTSGGAKDTQYF.

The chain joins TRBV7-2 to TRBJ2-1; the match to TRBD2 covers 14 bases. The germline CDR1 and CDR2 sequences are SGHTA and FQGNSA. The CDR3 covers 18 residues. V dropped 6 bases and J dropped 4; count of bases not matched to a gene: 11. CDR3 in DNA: TGTGCCAGCAGACGAGGACTAGCGGGGGGAGGGGGATACAATGAGCAGTTCTTC. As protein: CASRRGLAGGGGYNEQFF.

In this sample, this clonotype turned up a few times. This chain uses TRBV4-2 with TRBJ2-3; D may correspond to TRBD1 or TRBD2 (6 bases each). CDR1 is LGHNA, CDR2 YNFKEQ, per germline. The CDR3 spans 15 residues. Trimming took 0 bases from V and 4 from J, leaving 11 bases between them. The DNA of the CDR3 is TGTGCCAGCAGCCAAGATCAGGGGACTTCAGATACGCAGTATTTT. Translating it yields CASSQDQGTSDTQYF.

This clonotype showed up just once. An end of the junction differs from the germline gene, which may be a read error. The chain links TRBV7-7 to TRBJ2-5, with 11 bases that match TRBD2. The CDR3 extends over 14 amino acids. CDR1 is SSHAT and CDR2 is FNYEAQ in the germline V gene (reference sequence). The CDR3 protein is CASSLTSGAETQYF. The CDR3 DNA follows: TGTGCTAGCAGCCTGACTAGCGGGGCAGAGACCCAGTACTTC.

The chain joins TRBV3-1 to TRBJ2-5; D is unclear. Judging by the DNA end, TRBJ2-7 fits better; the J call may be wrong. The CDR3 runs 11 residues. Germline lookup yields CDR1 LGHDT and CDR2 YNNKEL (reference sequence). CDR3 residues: CASASVDEQYF. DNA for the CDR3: TGTGCCAGCGCGTCTGTCGACGAGCAGTACTTC.

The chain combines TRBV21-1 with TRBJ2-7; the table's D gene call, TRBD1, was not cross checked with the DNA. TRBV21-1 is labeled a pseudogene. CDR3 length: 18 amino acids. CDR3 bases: TGTGCCAGCAGCAAAGGAAGGACAGGACCTAGGCGGACCTACGAGCAGTACTTC. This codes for CASSKGRTGPRRTYEQYF.

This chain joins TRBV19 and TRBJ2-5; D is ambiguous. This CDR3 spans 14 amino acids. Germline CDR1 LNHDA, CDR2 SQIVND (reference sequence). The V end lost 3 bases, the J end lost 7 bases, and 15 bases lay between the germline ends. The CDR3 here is CASSIRPNSGTQYF. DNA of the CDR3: TGTGCCAGTAGTATTCGCCCTAACAGTGGGACCCAGTACTTC.

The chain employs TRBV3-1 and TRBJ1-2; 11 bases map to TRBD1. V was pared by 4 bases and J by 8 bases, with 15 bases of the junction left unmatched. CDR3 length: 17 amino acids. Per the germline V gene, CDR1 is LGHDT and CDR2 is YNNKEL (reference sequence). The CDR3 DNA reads TGTGCCAGCAGCCTAATGGCCGGGACAGGGGGTGCGGAAGGCTACACCTTC. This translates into CASSLMAGTGGAEGYTF.

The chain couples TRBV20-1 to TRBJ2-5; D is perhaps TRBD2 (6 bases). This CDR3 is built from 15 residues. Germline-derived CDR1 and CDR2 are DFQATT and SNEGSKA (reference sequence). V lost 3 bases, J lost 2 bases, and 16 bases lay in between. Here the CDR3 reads CSARNLANQQETQYF. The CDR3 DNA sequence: TGCAGTGCTAGGAACCTAGCGAACCAACAAGAGACCCAGTACTTC.

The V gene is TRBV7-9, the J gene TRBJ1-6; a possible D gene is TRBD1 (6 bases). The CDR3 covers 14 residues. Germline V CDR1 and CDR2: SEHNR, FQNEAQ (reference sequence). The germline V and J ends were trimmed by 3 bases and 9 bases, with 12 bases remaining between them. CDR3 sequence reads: CASSLGHSPSPLHF. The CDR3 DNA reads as TGTGCCAGCAGCTTGGGACATTCCCCTTCACCCCTCCACTTT.

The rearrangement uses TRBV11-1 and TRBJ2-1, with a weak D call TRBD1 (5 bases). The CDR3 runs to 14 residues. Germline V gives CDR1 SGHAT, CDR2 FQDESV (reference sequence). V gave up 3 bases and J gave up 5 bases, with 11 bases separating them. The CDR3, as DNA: TGTGCCAGCAGCTTCGAGGACATTAACAATGAGCAGTTCTTC. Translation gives CASSFEDINNEQFF.

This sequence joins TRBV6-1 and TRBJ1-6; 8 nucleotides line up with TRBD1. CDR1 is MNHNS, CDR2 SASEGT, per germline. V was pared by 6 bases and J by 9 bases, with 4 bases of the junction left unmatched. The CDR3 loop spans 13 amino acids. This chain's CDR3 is CASRDTGGSPLHF. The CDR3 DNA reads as TGTGCCAGCAGGGACACAGGGGGTTCACCCCTCCACTTT.

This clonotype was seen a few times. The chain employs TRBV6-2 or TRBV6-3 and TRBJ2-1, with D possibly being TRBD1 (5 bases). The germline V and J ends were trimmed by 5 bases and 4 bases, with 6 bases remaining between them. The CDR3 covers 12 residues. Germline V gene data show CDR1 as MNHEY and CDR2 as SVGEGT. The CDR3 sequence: CASSRQYNEQFF. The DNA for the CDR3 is TGTGCCAGCAGTCGACAGTACAATGAGCAGTTCTTC.